This T cell receptor beta chain was captured in a study of T cells in pancreatic ductal adenocarcinoma (dated by TCRdb to 2016 to 2017). For the study in its entirety: Surgically resected pancreatic ductal adenocarcinoma specimens were analyzed for the quantity, spatial distribution, and characteristics of both suppressive cells and tumor-infiltrating CD8+ T cells, an effort aimed at clarifying the adaptive T-cell response occurring naturally. Overall study outcomes, separate from this receptor: Comparisons of clonality between tumor and blood may be biased because tumors are enriched in CD45RO+ effector T cells rather than naive T cells, which biases the comparison toward lower diversity. Because inoperable disease is present at presentation in most pancreatic cancer patients, the resected cohort was biased toward the minority with early-stage disease. T-cell clonality showed no significant difference between tumor and blood, with a mean clonality of about 0.11 in tumors and approximately 0.078 in blood. Compared with tumor samples, blood samples had more total productive templates and about 7.3-fold more unique clonotypes.

The selected pancreatic ductal adenocarcinoma patients had received surgery without neoadjuvant therapy. Peripheral blood was collected in heparin tubes, and PBMCs were isolated by histopaque density gradient and cryopreserved in roughly 10% DMSO. The DNeasy Blood and Tissue Kit, with Proteinase K and RNase treatment, was used to extract genomic DNA from 6 or 7 PBMC specimens and roughly 9 flash-frozen tumor specimens. The immunoSEQ hsTCRB kit was used to amplify TCR beta CDR3 regions from genomic DNA. An Illumina HiSeq system was used to carry out high-throughput TRB CDR3 sequencing. The authors processed their data as follows. The immunoSEQ software was used to analyze the sequencing reads, and any nonproductive sequences containing premature stops or frame-shifts were left out. Clonality of the repertoire was calculated as one minus Shannon entropy normalized by log2 of the number of unique productive sequences. TCRdb mirrors the immuneACCESS table, restricted to in-frame sequences. Some clones are absent from its copies; in checked studies, under half trace to an unresolved V gene, and the reason for the others is unknown. Clone size and the V and J calls come from that table; the DNA yielded D and trimming. In all, the sample holds 9,000 to 15,000 clones, and roughly 85% of those were seen once. The ten most abundant clones make up around 20% of the sample.

As for this clone: The specificity of this receptor is unknown. Base qualities are not at hand, and no much larger clone is one base apart.

V is cut back by 4 bases and J by 3 bases, with 3 bases in the junction unmatched. The CDR3 has 14 amino acids, counting the end cysteine and phenylalanine. The read is trimmed to its CDR3 DNA, 42 bases read in frame from base 1. The germline V gene yields SGHVS for CDR1 and FQNEAQ for CDR2. The source material was PBMCs. The sequence came from a human donor with pancreatic ductal adenocarcinoma. The chain couples TRBV7-8 to TRBJ2-1; the central 7 bases match TRBD2. The sequenced DNA: TGTGCCAGCAGCTACGGGGAGGGCTACAATGAGCAGTTCTTC. This is translated as CASSYGEGYNEQFF.